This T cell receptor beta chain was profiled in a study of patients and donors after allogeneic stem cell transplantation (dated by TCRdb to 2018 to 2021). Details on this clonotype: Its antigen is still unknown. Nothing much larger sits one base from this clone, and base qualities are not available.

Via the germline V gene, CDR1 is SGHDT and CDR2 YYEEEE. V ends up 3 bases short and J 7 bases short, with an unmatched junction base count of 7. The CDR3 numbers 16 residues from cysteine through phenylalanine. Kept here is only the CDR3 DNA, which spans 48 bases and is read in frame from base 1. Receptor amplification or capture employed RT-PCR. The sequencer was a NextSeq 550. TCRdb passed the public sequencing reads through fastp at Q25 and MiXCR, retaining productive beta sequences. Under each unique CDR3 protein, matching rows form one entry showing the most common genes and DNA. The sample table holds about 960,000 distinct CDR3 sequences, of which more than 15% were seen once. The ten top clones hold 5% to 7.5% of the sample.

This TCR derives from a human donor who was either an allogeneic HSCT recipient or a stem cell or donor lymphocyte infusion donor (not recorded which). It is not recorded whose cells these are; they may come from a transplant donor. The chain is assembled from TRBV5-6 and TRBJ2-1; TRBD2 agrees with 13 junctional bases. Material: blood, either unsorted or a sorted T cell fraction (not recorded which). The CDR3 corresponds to CASSSGLAGEVNEQFF. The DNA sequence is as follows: TGTGCCAGCAGCTCCGGACTAGCGGGGGAGGTGAATGAGCAGTTCTTC.